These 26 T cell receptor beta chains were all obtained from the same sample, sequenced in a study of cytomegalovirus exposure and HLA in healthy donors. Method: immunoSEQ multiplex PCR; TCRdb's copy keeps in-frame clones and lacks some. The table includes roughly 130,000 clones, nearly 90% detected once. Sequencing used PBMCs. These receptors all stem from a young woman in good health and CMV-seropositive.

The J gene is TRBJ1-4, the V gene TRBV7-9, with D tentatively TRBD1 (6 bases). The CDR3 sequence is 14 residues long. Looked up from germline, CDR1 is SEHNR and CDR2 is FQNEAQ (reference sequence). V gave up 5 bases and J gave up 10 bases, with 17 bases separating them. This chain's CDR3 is CASSPRVDSRKLFF. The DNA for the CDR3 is TGTGCCAGCAGCCCCCGTGTGGACAGCCGAAAACTGTTTTTT.

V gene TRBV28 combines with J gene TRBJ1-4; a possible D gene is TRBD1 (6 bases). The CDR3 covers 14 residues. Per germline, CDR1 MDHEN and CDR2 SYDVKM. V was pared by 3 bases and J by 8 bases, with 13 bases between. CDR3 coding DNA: TGTGCCAGCAGTTTCGTGGGGGCAGGGGAAAAACTGTTTTTT. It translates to CASSFVGAGEKLFF.

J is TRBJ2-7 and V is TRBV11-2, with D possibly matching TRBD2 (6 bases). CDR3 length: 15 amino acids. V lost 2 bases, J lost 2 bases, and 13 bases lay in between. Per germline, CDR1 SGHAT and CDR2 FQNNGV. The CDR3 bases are TGTGCCAGCAGCTTACGCGGGGTTGGGGCCTACGAGCAGTACTTC. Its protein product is CASSLRGVGAYEQYF.

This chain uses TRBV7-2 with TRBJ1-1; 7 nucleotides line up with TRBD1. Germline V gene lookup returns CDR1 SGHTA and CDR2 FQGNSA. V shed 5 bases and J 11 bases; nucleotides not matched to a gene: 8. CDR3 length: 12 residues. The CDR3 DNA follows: TGTGCCAGCAGCCCTCAGGGGGTTGGGGCTTTCTTT. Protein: CASSPQGVGAFF.

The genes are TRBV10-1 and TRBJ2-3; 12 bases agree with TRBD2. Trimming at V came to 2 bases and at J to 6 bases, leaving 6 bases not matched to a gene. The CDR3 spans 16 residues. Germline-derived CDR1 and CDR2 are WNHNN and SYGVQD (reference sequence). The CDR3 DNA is TGCGCCAGCAGTGAGAGACTAGCGGGGGCCCGGGATACGCAGTATTTT. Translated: CASSERLAGARDTQYF.

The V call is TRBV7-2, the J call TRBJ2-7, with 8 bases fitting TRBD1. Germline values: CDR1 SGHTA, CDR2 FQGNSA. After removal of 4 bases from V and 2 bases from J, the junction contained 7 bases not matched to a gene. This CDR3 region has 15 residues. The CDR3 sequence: CASSSRTGTTYEQYF. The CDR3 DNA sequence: TGTGCCAGCAGCTCAAGGACAGGGACCACCTACGAGCAGTACTTC.

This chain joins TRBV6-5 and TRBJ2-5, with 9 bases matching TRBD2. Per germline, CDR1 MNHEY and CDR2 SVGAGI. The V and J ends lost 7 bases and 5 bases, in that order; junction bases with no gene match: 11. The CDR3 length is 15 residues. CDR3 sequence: CASTPLAGRWETQYF. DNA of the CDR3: TGTGCCAGCACCCCTCTAGCGGGGAGGTGGGAGACCCAGTACTTC.

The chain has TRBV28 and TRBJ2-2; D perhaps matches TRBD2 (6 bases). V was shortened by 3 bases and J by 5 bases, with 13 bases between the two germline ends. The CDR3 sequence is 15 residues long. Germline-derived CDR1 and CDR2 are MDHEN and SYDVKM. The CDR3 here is CASSFVQDYTGELFF. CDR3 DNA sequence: TGTGCCAGCAGTTTCGTTCAGGACTATACCGGGGAGCTGTTTTTT.

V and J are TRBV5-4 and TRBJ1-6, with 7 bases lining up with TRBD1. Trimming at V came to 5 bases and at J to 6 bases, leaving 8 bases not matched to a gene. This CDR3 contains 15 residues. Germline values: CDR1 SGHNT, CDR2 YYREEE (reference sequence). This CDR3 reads CASSRQGPLNSPLHF. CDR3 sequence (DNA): TGTGCCAGCAGTCGACAGGGTCCTCTTAATTCACCCCTCCACTTT.

The CDR3 reads CASRVGLRNTEAFF. Here the CDR3 DNA reads TGTGCCAGCAGGGTCGGACTCCGAAACACTGAAGCTTTCTTT. V and J are TRBV2 and TRBJ1-1; D not certain. From germline, CDR1 is SNHLY and CDR2 FYNNEI. Trimming stripped 6 bases from V and 2 bases from J, with 13 bases between. The CDR3 consists of 14 residues.

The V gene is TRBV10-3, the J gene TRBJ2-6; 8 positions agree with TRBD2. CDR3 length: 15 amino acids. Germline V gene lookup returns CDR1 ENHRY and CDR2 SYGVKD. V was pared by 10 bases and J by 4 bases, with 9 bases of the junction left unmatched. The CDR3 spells CATQPGGAGANVLTF. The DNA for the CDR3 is TGTGCCACCCAGCCGGGGGGGGCGGGGGCCAACGTCCTGACTTTC.

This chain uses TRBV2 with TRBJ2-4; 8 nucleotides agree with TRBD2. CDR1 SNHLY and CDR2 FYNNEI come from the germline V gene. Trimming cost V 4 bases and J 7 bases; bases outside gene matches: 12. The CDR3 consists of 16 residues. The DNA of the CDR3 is TGTGCCAGCAGTGCGTCCGGGGGGGTAAAAGGGAACATTCAGTACTTC. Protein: CASSASGGVKGNIQYF.

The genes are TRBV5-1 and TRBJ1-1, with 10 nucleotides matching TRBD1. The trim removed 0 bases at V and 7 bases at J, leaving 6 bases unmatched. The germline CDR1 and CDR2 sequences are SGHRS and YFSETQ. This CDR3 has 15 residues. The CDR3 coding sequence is TGCGCCAGCAGCTTGGAGACAGGGGGCAAGTTTGAAGCTTTCTTT. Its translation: CASSLETGGKFEAFF.

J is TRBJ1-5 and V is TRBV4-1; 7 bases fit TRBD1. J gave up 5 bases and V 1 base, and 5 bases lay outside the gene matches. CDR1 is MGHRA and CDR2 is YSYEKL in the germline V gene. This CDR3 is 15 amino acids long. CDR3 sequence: CASSQGQGGDQPQHF. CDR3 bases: TGCGCCAGCAGCCAAGGGCAGGGGGGAGATCAGCCCCAGCATTTT.

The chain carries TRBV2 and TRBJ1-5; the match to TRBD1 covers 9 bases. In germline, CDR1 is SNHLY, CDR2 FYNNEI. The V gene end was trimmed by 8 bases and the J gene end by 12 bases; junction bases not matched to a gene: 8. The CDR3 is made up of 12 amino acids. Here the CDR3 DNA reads TGTGCCAGCGCGGGACAGGGCCGCCGCCAGCATTTT. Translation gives CASAGQGRRQHF.

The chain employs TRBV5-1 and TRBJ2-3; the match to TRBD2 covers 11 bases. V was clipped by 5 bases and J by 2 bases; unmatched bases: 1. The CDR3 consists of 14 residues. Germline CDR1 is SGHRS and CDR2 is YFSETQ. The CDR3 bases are TGCGCCAGCAGGACTAGCGGGGACACAGATACGCAGTATTTT. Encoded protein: CASRTSGDTDTQYF.

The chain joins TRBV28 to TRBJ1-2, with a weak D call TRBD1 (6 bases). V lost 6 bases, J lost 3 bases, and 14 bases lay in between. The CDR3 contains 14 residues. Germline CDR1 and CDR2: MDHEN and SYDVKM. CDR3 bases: TGTGCCAGCAGCCCTGTGACAGGATACTATGGCTACACCTTC. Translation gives CASSPVTGYYGYTF.

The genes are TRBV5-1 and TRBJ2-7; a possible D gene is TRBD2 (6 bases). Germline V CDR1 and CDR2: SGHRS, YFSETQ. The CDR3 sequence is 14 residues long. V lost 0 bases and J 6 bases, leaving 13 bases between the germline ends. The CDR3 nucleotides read TGCGCCAGCAGCTTGGCCGGGAGACGGGGCGAGCAGTACTTC. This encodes CASSLAGRRGEQYF.

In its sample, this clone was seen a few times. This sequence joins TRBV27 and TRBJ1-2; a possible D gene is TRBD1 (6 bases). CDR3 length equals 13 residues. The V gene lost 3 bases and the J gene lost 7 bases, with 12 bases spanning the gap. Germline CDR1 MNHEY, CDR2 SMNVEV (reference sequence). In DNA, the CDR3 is TGTGCCAGCAGTTTTAGTGGGGGCTCTGGCTACACCTTC. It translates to CASSFSGGSGYTF.

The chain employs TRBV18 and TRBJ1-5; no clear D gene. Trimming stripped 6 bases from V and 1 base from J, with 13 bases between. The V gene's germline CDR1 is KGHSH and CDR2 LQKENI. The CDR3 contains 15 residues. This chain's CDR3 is CASSPTGGSNQPQHF. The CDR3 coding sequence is TGTGCCAGCTCCCCTACCGGCGGAAGCAATCAGCCCCAGCATTTT.

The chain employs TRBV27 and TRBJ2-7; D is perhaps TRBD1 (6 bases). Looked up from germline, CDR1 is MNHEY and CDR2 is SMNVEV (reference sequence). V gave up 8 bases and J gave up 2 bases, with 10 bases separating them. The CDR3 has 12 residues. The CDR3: CASGGTPYEQYF. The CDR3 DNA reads TGTGCCAGCGGGGGCACCCCCTACGAGCAGTACTTC.

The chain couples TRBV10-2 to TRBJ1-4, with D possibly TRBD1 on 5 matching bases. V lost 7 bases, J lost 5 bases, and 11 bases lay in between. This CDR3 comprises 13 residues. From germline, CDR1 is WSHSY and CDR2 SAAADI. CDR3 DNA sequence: TGCGCCAGCAAGCAGGGTCGAAATGAAAAACTGTTTTTT. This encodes CASKQGRNEKLFF.

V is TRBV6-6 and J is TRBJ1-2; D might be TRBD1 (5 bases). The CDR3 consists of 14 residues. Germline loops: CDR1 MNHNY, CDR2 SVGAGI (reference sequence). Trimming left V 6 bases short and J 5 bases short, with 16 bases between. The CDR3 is CASRGGYAVYGYTF. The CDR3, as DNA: TGTGCCAGCAGGGGGGGGTACGCGGTGTATGGCTACACCTTC.

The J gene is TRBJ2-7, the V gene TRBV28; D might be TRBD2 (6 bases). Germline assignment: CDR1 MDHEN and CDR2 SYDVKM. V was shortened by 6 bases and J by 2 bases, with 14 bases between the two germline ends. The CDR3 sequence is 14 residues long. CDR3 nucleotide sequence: TGTGCCAGCAGACGACTAGGGCCCGCCTACGAGCAGTACTTC. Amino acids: CASRRLGPAYEQYF.

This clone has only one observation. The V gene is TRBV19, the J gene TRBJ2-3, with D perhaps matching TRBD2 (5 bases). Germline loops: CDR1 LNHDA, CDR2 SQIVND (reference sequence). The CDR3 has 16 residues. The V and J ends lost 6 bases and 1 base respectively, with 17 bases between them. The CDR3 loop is CASRKEASWGTDTQYF. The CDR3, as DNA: TGTGCCAGTAGGAAGGAGGCGTCCTGGGGCACAGATACGCAGTATTTT.

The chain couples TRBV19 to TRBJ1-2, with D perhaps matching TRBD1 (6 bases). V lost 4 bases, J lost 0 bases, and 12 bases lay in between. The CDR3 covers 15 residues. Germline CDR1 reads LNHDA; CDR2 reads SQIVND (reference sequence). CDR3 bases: TGTGCCAGTAGTAGCCTCAGGGGCTCTAACTATGGCTACACCTTC. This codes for CASSSLRGSNYGYTF.